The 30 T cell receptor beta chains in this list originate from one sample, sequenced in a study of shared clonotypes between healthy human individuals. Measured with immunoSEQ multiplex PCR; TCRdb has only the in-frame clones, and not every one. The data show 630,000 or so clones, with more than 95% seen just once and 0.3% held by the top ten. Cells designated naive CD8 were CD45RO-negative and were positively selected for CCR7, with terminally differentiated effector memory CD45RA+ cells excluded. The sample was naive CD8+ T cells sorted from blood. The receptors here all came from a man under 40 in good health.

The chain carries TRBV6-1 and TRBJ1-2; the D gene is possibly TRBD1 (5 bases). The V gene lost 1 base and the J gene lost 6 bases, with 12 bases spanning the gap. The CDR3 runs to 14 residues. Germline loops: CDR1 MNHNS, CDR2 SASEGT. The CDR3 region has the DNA TGTGCCAGCAGTGAAGACGTATCGGGGCATGGCTACACCTTC. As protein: CASSEDVSGHGYTF.

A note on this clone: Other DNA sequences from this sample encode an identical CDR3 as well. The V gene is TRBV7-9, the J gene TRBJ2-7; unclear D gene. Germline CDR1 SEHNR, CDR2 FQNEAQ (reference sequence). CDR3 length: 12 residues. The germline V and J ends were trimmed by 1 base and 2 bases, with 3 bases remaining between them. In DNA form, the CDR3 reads TGTGCCAGCAGCTTAGGGGCCTACGAGCAGTACTTC. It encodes CASSLGAYEQYF.

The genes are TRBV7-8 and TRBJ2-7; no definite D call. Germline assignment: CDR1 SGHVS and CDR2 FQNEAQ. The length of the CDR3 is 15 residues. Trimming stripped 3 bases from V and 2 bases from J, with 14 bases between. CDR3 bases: TGTGCCAGCAGCTTTCAAGCAGGCGTAACCTACGAGCAGTACTTC. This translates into CASSFQAGVTYEQYF. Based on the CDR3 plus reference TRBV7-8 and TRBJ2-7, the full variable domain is GAGVSQSPRYKVAKRGQDVALRCDPISGHVSLFWYQQALGQGPEFLTYFQNEAQLDKSGLPSDRFFAERPEGSVSTLKIQRTQQEDSAVYLCASSFQAGVTYEQYFGPGTRLTVT.

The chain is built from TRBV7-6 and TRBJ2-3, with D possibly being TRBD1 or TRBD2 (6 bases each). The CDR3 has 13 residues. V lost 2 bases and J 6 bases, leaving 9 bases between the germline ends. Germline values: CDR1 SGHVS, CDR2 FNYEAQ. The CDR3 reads CASSLSGADTQYF. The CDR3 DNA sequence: TGTGCCAGCAGCTTATCGGGGGCGGATACGCAGTATTTT.

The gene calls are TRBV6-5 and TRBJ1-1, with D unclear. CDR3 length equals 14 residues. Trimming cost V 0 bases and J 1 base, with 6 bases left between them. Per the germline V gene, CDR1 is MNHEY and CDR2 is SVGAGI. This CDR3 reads CASSYSEGNTEAFF. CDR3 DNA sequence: TGTGCCAGCAGTTACTCAGAGGGGAACACTGAAGCTTTCTTT.

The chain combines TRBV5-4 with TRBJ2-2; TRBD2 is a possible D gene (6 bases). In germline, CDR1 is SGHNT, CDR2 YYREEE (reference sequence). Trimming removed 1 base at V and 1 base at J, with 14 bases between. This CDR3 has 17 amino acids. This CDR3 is CASSLLVSGENTGELFF. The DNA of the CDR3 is TGTGCCAGCAGCTTGCTGGTTTCGGGGGAGAACACCGGGGAGCTGTTTTTT.

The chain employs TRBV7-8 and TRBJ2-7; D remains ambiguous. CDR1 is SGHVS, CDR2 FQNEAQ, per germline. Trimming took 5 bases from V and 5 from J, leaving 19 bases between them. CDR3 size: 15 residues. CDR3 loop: CASSRAPDPAHEQYF. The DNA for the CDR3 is TGTGCCAGCAGCCGGGCTCCAGACCCGGCCCACGAGCAGTACTTC.

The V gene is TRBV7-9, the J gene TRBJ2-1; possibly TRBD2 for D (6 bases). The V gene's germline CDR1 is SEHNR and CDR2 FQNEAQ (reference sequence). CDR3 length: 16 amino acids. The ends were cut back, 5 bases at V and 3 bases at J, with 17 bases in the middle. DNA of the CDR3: TGTGCCAGCAGCCCTGGAATCGCGGGATTCTACAATGAGCAGTTCTTC. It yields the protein CASSPGIAGFYNEQFF.

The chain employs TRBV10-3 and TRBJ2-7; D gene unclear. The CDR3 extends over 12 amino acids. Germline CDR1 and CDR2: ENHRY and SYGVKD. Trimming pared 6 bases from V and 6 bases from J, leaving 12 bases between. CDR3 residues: CAIRSAGFEQYF. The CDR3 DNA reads TGTGCCATCAGGAGTGCAGGATTCGAGCAGTACTTC.

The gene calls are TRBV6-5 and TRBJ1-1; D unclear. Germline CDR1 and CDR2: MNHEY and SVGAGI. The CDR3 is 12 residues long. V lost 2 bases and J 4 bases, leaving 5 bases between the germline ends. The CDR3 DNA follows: TGTGCCAGCAGTTACACCGGCACTGAAGCTTTCTTT. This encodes CASSYTGTEAFF.

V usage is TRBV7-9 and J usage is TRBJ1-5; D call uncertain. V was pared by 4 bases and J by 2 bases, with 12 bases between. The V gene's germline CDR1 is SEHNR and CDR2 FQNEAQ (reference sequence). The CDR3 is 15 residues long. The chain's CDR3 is CASSSDLWGNQPQHF. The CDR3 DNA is TGTGCCAGCAGCTCGGACCTGTGGGGCAATCAGCCCCAGCATTTT.

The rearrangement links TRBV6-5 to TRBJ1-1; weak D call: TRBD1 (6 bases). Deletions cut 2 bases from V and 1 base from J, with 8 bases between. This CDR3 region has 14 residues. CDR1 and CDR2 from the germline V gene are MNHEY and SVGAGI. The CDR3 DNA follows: TGTGCCAGCAGTTACGGCAGGGGGAACACTGAAGCTTTCTTT. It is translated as CASSYGRGNTEAFF.

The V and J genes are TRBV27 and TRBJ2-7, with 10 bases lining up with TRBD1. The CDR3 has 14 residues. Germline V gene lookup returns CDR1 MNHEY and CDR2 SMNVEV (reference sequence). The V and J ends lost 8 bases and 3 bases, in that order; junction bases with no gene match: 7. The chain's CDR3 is CASGLTGGIYEQYF. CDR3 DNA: TGTGCCAGCGGATTGACAGGGGGCATCTACGAGCAGTACTTC.

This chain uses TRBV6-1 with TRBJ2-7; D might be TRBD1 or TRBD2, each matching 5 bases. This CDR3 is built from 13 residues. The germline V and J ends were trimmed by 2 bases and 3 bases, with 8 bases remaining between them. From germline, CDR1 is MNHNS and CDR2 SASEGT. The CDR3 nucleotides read TGTGCCAGCAGTGAATGGGACGGCTACGAGCAGTACTTC. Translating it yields CASSEWDGYEQYF.

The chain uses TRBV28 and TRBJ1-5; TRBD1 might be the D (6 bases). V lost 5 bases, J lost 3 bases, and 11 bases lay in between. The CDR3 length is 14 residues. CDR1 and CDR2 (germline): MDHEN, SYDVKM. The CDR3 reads CASSTQGSNQPQHF. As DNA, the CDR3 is TGTGCCAGCAGTACACAGGGTTCCAATCAGCCCCAGCATTTT. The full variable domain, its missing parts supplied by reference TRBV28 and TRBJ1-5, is DVKVTQSSRYLVKRTGEKVFLECVQDMDHENMFWYRQDPGLGLRLIYFSYDVKMKEKGDIPEGYSVSREKKERFSLILESASTNQTSMYLCASSTQGSNQPQHFGDGTRLSIL.

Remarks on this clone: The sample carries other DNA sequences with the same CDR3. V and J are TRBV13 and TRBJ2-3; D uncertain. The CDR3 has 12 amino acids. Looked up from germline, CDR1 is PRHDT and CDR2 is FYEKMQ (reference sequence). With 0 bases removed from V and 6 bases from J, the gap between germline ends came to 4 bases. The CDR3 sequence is CASSLGADTQYF. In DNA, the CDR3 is TGTGCCAGCAGCTTAGGCGCGGATACGCAGTATTTT.

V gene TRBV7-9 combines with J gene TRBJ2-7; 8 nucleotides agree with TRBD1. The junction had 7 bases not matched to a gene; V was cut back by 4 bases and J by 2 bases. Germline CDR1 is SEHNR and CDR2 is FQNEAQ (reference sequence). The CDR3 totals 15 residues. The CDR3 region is CASSSRPGQAYEQYF. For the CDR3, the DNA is TGTGCCAGCAGCTCAAGACCGGGACAGGCCTACGAGCAGTACTTC.

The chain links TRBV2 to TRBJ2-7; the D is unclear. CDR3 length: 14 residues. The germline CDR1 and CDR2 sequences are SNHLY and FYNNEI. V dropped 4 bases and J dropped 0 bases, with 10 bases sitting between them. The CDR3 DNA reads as TGTGCCAGCAGTGGGAGAGGTTCCTCCTACGAGCAGTACTTC. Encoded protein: CASSGRGSSYEQYF.

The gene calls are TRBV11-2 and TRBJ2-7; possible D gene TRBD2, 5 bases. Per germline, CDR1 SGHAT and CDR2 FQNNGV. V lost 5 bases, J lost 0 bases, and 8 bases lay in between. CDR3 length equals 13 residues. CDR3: CASSPRGSYEQYF. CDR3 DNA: TGTGCCAGCAGCCCCCGGGGCTCCTACGAGCAGTACTTC.

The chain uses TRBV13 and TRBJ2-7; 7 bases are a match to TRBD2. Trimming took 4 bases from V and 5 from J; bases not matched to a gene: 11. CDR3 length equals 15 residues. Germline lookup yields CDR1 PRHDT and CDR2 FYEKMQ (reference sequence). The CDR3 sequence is CASSSGGSGTNEQYF. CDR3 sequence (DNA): TGTGCCAGCAGCTCAGGCGGGTCAGGGACTAACGAGCAGTACTTC.

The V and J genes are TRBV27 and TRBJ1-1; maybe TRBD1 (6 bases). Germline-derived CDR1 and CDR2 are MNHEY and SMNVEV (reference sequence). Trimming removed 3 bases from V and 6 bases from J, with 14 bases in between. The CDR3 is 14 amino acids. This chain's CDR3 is CASSLIPDRSEAFF. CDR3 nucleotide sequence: TGTGCCAGCAGTTTGATACCCGACAGGTCTGAAGCTTTCTTT.

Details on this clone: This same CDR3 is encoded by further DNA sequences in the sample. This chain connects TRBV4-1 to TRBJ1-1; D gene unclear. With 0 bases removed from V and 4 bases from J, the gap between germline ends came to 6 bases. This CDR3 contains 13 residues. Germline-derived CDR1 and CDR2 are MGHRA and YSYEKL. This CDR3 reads CASSQDPGTEAFF. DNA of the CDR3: TGCGCCAGCAGCCAAGATCCTGGCACTGAAGCTTTCTTT.

CDR3: CASSRGYEQYF. DNA of the CDR3: TGTGCCAGCAGCAGGGGGTACGAGCAGTACTTC. The chain carries TRBV9 and TRBJ2-7, with D tentatively TRBD1 (6 bases). Germline V gives CDR1 SGDLS, CDR2 YYNGEE. The CDR3 sequence is 11 residues long. The V gene lost 4 bases and the J gene lost 4 bases, with 6 bases spanning the gap. Full variable domain (rest looked up from reference TRBV9 and TRBJ2-7): DSGVTQTPKHLITATGQRVTLRCSPRSGDLSVYWYQQSLDQGLQFLIQYYNGEERAKGNILERFSAQQFPDLHSELNLSSLELGDSALYFCASSRGYEQYFGPGTRLTVT.

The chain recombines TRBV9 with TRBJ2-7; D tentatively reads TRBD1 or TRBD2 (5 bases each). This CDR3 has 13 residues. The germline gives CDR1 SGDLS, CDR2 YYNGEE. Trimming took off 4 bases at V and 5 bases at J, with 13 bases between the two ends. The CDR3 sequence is CASSPGGEDEQYF. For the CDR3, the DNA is TGTGCCAGCAGCCCTGGGGGTGAAGACGAGCAGTACTTC. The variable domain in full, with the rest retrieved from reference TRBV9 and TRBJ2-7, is DSGVTQTPKHLITATGQRVTLRCSPRSGDLSVYWYQQSLDQGLQFLIQYYNGEERAKGNILERFSAQQFPDLHSELNLSSLELGDSALYFCASSPGGEDEQYFGPGTRLTVT.

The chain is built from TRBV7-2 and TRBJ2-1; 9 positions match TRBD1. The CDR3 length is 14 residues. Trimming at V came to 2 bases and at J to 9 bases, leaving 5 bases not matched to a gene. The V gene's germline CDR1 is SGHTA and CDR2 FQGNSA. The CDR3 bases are TGTGCCAGCAGCTTAAGCACAGGGGGCGTTGAGCAGTTCTTC. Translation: CASSLSTGGVEQFF.

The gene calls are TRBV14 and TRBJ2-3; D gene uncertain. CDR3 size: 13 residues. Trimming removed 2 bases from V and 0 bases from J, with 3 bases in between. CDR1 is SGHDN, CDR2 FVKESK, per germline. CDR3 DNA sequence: TGTGCCAGCAGCCAAATCAGCACAGATACGCAGTATTTT. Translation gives CASSQISTDTQYF.

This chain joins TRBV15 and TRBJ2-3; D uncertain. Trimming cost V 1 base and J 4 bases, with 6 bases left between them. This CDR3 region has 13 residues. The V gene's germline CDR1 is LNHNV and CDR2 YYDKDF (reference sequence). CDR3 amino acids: CATSRVRADTQYF. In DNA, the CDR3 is TGTGCCACCAGCAGAGTCCGTGCAGATACGCAGTATTTT. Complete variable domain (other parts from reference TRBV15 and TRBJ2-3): DAMVIQNPRYQVTQFGKPVTLSCSQTLNHNVMYWYQQKSSQAPKLLFHYYDKDFNNEADTPDNFQSRRPNTSFCFLDIRSPGLGDTAMYLCATSRVRADTQYFGPGTRLTVL.

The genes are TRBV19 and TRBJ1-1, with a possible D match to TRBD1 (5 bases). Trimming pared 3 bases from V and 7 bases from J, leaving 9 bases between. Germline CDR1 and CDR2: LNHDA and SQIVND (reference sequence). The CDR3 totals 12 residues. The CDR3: CASSISGGEAFF. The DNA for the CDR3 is TGTGCCAGTAGTATCTCCGGGGGTGAAGCTTTCTTT.

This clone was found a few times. The CDR3 sequence: CASSLGTGAYEQYF. The CDR3 DNA reads TGTGCCAGCAGCTTAGGGACAGGGGCCTACGAGCAGTACTTC. This chain joins TRBV11-3 and TRBJ2-7; 9 bases align to TRBD1. The junction had 0 bases not matched to a gene; V was cut back by 1 base and J by 2 bases. The length of the CDR3 is 14 residues. Per germline, CDR1 SGHNT and CDR2 YENEEA.

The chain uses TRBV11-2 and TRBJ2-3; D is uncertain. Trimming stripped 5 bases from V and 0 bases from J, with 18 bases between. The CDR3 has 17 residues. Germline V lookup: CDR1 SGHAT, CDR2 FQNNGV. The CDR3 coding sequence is TGTGCCAGCAGCCCACCGGTGTTGACTTCTAGCACAGATACGCAGTATTTT. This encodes CASSPPVLTSSTDTQYF.